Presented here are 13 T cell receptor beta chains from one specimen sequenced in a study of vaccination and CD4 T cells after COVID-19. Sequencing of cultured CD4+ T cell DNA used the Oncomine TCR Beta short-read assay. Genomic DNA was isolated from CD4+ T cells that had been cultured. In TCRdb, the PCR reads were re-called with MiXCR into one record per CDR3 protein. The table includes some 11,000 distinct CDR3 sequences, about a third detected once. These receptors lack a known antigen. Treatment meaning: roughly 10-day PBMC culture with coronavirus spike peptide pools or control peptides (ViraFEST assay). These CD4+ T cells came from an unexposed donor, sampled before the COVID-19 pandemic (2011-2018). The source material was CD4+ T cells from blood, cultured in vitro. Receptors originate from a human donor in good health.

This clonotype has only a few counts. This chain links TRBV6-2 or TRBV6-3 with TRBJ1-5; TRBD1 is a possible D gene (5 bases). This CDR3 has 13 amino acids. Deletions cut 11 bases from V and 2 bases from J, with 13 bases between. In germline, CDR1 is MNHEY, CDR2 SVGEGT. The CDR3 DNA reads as TGTGCCGCCGGGACGTTCGGCAATCAGCCCCAGCATTTT. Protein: CAAGTFGNQPQHF.

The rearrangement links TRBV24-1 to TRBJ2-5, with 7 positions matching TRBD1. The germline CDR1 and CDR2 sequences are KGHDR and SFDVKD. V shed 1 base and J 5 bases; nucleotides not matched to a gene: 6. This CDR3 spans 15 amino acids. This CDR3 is CATSDLRQGGETQYF. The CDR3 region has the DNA TGTGCCACCAGTGATTTACGACAGGGTGGGGAGACCCAGTACTTC.

CDR3 DNA sequence: TGTGCCAGCAGGCACCGCACAGGGGGCGCGAAGACCCAGTACTTC. Translating it yields CASRHRTGGAKTQYF. This chain links TRBV28 with TRBJ2-5; TRBD1 matches 9 bases. The trim removed 6 bases at V and 6 bases at J, leaving 11 bases unmatched. The length of the CDR3 is 15 residues. In germline, CDR1 is MDHEN, CDR2 SYDVKM.

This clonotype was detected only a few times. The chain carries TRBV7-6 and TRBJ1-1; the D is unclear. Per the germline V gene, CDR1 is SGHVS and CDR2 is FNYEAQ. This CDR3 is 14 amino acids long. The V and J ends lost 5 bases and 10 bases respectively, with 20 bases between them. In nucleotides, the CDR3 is TGTGCCAGCAGCCCCTCGGACGGAGGAGGTAGAGCTTTCTTT. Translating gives CASSPSDGGGRAFF.

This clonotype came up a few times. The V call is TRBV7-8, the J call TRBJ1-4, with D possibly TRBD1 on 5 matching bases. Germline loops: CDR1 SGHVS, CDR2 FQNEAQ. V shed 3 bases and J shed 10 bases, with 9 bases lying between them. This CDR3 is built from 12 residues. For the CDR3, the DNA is TGTGCCAGCAGCTTGGCCCAGGGAAAACTGTTTTTT. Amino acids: CASSLAQGKLFF.

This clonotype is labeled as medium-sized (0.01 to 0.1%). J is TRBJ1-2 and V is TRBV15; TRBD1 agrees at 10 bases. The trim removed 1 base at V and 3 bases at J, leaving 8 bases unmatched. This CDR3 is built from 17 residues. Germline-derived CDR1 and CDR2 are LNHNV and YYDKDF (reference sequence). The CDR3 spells CATSRVLTGGADYGYTF. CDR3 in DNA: TGTGCCACCAGCAGAGTATTGACAGGGGGCGCGGACTATGGCTACACCTTC.

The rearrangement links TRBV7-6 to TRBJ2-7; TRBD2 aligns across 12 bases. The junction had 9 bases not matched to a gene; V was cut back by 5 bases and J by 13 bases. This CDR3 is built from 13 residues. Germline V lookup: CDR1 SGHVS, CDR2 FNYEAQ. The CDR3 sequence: CASSDRTSGMLYF. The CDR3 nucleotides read TGTGCCAGCAGCGATCGGACTAGCGGGATGTTATACTTC.

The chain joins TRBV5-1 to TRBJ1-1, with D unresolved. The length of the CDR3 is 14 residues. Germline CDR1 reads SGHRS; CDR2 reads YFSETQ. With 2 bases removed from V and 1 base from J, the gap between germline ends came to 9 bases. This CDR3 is CASSFSPPNTEAFF. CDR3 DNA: TGCGCCAGCAGCTTCTCCCCACCGAACACTGAAGCTTTCTTT. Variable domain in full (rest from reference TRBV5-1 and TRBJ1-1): KAGVTQTPRYLIKTRGQQVTLSCSPISGHRSVSWYQQTPGQGLQFLFEYFSETQRNKGNFPGRFSGRQFSNSRSEMNVSTLELGDSALYLCASSFSPPNTEAFFGQGTRLTVV.

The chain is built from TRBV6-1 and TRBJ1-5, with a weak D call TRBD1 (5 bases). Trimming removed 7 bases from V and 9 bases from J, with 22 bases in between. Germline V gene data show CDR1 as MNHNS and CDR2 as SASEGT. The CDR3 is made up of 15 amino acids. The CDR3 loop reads CASKETLGHLAPQHF. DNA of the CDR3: TGTGCCAGCAAAGAAACGCTAGGACACCTTGCGCCCCAGCATTTT.

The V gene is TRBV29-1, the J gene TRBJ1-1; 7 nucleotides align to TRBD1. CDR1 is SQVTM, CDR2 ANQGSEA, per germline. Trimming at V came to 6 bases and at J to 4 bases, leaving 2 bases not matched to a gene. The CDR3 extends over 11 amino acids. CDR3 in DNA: TGCAGCGTCTCAGGGGGCACTGAAGCTTTCTTT. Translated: CSVSGGTEAFF.

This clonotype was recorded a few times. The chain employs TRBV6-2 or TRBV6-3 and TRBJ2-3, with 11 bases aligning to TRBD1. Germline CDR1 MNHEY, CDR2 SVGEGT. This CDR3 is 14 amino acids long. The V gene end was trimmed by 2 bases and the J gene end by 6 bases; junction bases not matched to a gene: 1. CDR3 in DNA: TGTGCCAGCAGTTACAGGGACAGGGGGGATACGCAGTATTTT. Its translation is CASSYRDRGDTQYF.

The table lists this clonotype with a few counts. CDR3 protein: CASSLETISGELFF. The CDR3, as DNA: TGTGCCAGCAGTTTGGAGACTATTTCCGGGGAGCTGTTTTTT. The genes are TRBV6-5 and TRBJ2-2; maybe TRBD2 (5 bases). Trimming shortened V by 4 bases and J by 6 bases, and 12 bases separated the two germline ends. Germline CDR1 reads MNHEY; CDR2 reads SVGAGI. The CDR3 loop spans 14 amino acids.

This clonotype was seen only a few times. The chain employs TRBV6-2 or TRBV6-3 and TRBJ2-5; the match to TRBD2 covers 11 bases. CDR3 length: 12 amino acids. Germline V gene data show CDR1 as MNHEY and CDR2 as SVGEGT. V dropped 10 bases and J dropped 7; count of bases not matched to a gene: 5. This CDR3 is CATTSGSGTQYF. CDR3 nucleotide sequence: TGTGCCACTACTAGCGGGAGCGGGACCCAGTACTTC.